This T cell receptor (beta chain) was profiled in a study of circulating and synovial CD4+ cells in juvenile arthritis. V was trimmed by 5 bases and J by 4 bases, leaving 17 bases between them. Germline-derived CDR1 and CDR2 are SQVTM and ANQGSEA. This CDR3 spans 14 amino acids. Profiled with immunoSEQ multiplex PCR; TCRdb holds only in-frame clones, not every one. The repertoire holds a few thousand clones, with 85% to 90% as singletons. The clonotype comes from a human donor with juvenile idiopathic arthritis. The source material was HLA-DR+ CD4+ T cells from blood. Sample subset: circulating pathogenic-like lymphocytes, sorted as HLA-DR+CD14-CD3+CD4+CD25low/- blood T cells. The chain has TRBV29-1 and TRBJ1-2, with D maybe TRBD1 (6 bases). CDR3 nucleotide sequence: TGCAGCGTTATGACTCCTTTGGACAGCTATGGCTACACCTTC. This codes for CSVMTPLDSYGYTF.